Detailed here is one T cell receptor beta chain. Its antigen is not identified. This record comes from a study of identifying expanded T cells in peripheral blood. Overall study results and limits: Roughly 1.2 clones differed between technical replicates, versus 16.4 and 19 over time. Variance in clone template counts between two-week samples significantly increased with total template count across all healthy donors.

Using immunoSEQ multiplex PCR, the repertoire was profiled, and TCRdb retains in-frame clones only, with some absent. The sample carries around 81,000 clones, more than 75% recorded once. V lost 1 base, J lost 0 bases, and 10 bases lay in between. The CDR3 is made up of 15 amino acids. CDR1 is SGHAT and CDR2 is FQNNGV in the germline V gene. During the collection period, no donor immune events like infections were recorded. The material sequenced was blood. The chain combines TRBV11-2 with TRBJ2-7; possibly TRBD2 for D (6 bases). This clonotype originated in a person aged 18 to 75 in good health. In DNA form, the CDR3 reads TGTGCCAGCAGCTTAGGTTTCGGGGGCTCCTACGAGCAGTACTTC. As protein: CASSLGFGGSYEQYF.